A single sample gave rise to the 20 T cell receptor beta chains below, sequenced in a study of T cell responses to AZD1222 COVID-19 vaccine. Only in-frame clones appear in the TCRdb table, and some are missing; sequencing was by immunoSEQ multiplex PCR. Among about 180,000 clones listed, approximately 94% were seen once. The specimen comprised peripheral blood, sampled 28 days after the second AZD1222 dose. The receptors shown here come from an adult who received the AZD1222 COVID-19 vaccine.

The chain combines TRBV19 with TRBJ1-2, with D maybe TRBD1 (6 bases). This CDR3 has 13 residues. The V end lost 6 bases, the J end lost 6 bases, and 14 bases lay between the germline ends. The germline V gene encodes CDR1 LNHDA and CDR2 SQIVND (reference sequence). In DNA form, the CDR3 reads TGTGCCAGTAGGTCAGGGGCCTGGGATGGCTACACCTTC. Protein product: CASRSGAWDGYTF.

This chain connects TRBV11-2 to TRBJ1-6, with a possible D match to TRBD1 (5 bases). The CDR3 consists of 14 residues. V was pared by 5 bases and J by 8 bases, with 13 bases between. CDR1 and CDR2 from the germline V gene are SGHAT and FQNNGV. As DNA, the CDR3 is TGTGCCAGCAGCAAAGTCGGGGGGGATTCACCCCTCCACTTT. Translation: CASSKVGGDSPLHF.

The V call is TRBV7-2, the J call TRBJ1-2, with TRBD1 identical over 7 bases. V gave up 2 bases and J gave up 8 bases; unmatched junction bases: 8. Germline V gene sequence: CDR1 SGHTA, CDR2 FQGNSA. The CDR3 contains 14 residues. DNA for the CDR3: TGTGCCAGCAGCTTATGGACAGGCGAGTCAGGCTACACCTTC. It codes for CASSLWTGESGYTF.

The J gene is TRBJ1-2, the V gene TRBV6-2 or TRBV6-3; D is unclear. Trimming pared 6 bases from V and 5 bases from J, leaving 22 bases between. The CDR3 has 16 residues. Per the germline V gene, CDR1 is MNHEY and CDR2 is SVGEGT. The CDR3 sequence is CASSLRMVLVGYGYTF. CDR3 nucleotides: TGTGCCAGCAGCCTCAGGATGGTCCTGGTAGGGTATGGCTACACCTTC.

The CDR3 loop reads CASSLDRGREQYF. The CDR3 bases are TGTGCCAGTAGTCTCGACAGGGGGCGGGAGCAGTACTTC. The rearrangement joins TRBV19 to TRBJ2-7; the match to TRBD1 covers 10 bases. The CDR3 is made up of 13 amino acids. CDR1 LNHDA and CDR2 SQIVND come from the germline V gene (reference sequence). V was clipped by 5 bases and J by 7 bases; unmatched bases: 5.

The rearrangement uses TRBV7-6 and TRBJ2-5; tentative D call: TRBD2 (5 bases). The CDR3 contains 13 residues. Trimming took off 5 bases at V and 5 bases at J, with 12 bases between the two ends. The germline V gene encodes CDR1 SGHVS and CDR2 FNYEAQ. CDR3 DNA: TGTGCCAGCAGCCTTATACCGGGGGAGACCCAGTACTTC. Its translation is CASSLIPGETQYF.

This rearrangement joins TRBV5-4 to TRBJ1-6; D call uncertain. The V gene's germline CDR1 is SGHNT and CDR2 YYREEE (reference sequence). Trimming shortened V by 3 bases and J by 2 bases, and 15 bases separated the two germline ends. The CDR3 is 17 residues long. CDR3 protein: CASSSRTYAPYNSPLHF. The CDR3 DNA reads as TGTGCCAGCAGCTCAAGGACCTACGCTCCCTATAATTCACCCCTCCACTTT.

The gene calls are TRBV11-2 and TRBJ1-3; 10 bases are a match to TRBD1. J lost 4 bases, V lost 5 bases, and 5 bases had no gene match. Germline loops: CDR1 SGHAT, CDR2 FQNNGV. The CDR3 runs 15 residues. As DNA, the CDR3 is TGTGCCAGCAGCGGGGACAGGGGTTACGGAAACACCATATATTTT. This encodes CASSGDRGYGNTIYF.

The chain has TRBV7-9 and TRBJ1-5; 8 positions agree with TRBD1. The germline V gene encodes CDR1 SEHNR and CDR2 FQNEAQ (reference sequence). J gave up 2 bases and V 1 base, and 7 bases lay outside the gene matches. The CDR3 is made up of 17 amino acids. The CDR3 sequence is CASSLGAGQVGNQPQHF. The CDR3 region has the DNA TGTGCCAGCAGCTTAGGAGCGGGACAGGTCGGCAATCAGCCCCAGCATTTT.

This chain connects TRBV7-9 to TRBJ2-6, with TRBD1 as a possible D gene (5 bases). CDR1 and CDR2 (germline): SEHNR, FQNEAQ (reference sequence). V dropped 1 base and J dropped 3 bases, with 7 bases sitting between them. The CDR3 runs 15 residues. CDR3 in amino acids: CASSLVRVGANVLTF. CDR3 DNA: TGTGCCAGCAGCTTAGTCAGGGTTGGGGCCAACGTCCTGACTTTC.

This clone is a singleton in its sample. CDR3 sequence: CASTQGQTTEAFF. In nucleotides, the CDR3 is TGTGCCAGTACCCAAGGACAGACCACTGAAGCTTTCTTT. The J gene is TRBJ1-1, the V gene TRBV19; possible D gene TRBD1, 6 bases. Germline V gene lookup returns CDR1 LNHDA and CDR2 SQIVND (reference sequence). CDR3 length: 13 amino acids. Trimming pared 7 bases from V and 4 bases from J, leaving 13 bases between.

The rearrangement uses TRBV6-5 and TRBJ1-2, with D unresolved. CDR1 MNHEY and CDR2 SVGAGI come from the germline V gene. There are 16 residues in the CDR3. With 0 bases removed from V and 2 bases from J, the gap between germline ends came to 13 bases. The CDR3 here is CASSYSTGSLNYGYTF. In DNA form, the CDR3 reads TGTGCCAGCAGTTACTCGACCGGGAGCTTGAACTATGGCTACACCTTC.

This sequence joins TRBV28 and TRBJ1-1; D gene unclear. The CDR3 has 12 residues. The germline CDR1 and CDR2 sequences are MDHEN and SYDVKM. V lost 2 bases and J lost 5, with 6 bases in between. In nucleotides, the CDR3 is TGTGCCAGCAGTTTAGCTATAACTGAAGCTTTCTTT. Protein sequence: CASSLAITEAFF. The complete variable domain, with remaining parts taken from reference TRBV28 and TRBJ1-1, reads DVKVTQSSRYLVKRTGEKVFLECVQDMDHENMFWYRQDPGLGLRLIYFSYDVKMKEKGDIPEGYSVSREKKERFSLILESASTNQTSMYLCASSLAITEAFFGQGTRLTVV.

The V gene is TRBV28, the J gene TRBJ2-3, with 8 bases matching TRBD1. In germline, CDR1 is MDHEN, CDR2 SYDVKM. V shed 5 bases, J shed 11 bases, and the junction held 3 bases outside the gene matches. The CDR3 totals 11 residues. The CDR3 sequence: CASSRQGWQYF. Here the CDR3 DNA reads TGTGCCAGCAGTAGACAGGGGTGGCAGTATTTT.

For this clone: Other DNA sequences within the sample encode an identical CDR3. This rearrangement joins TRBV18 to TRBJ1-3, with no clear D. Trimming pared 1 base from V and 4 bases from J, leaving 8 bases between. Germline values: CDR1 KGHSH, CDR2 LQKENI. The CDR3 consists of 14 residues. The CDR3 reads CASSPQGSGNTIYF. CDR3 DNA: TGTGCCAGCTCACCACAAGGGTCGGGAAACACCATATATTTT.

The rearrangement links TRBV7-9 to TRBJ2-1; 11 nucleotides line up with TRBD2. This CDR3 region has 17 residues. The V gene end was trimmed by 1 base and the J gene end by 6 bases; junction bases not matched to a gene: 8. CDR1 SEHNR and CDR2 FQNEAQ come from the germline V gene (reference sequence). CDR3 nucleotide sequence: TGTGCCAGCAGCTTAGGCTTTCCGACTAGCGGGGCCAATGAGCAGTTCTTC. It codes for CASSLGFPTSGANEQFF.

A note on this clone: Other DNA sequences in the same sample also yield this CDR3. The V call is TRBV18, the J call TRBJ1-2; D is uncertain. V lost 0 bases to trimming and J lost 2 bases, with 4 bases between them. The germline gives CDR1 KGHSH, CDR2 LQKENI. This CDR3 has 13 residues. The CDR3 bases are TGTGCCAGCTCACCACCGGGGAACTATGGCTACACCTTC. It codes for CASSPPGNYGYTF.

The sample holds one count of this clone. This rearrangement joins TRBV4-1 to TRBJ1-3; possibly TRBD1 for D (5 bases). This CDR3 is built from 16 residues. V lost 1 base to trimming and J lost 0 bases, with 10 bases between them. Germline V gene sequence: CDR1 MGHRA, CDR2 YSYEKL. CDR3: CASSQVGGPSGNTIYF. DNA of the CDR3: TGCGCCAGCAGCCAAGTTGGGGGACCCTCTGGAAACACCATATATTTT.

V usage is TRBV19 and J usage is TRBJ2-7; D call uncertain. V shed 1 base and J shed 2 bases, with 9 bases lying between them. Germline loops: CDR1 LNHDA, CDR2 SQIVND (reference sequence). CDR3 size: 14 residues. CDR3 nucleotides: TGTGCCAGTAGTATAGGCCATCAAACCTACGAGCAGTACTTC. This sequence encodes CASSIGHQTYEQYF.

This CDR3 reads CASSPNFPGQNTNTEAFF. The DNA of the CDR3 is TGTGCCAGCTCACCAAATTTTCCGGGACAGAATACGAACACTGAAGCTTTCTTT. The chain employs TRBV18 and TRBJ1-1, with TRBD1 matching over 7 bases. Germline V lookup: CDR1 KGHSH, CDR2 LQKENI. Trimming took 2 bases from V and 1 from J; bases not matched to a gene: 13. CDR3 size: 18 residues.